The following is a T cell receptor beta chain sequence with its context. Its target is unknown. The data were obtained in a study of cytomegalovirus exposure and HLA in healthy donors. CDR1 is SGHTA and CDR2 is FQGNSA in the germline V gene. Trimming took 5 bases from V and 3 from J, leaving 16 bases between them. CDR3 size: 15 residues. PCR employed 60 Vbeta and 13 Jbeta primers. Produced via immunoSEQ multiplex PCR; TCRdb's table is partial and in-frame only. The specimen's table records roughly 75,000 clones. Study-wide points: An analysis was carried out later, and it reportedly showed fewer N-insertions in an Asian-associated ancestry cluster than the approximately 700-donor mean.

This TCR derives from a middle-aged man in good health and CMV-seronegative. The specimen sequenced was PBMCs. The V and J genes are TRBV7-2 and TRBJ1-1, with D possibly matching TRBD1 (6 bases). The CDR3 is CASSDKEQGYTEAFF. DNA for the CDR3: TGTGCCAGCAGCGATAAAGAACAGGGATACACTGAAGCTTTCTTT.